Shown below are 10 T cell receptor beta chains from a single sample sequenced in a study of glioma-infiltrating T cells after dendritic cell vaccination. Time point reported: after dendritic cell vaccination, including at tumor progression/relapse. Some clones are missing from TCRdb's copy, which holds only in-frame ones; the method was immunoSEQ multiplex PCR. The data show 85,000 to 100,000 clones, over 75% seen once. This specimen was blood, taken after dendritic cell vaccination. The source of these receptors is a human donor with glioblastoma.

J is TRBJ2-7 and V is TRBV18; D perhaps matches TRBD2 (5 bases). The CDR3 is 16 amino acids. Germline-derived CDR1 and CDR2 are KGHSH and LQKENI. V gave up 4 bases and J gave up 7 bases, with 23 bases separating them. DNA for the CDR3: TGTGCCAGCTCACTGCAGTACGGGATCAACTTTTATGAGCAGTACTTC. This sequence encodes CASSLQYGINFYEQYF.

This chain links TRBV2 with TRBJ2-3; perhaps TRBD2 as D (5 bases). The germline V gene encodes CDR1 SNHLY and CDR2 FYNNEI. The CDR3 has 14 amino acids. The V end lost 1 base, the J end lost 5 bases, and 10 bases lay between the germline ends. DNA for the CDR3: TGTGCCAGCAGTGAAGGGAGGAGTCTAGATACGCAGTATTTT. Translation: CASSEGRSLDTQYF. Filled out from reference TRBV2 and TRBJ2-3, the complete variable domain reads EPEVTQTPSHQVTQMGQEVILRCVPISNHLYFYWYRQILGQKVEFLVSFYNNEISEKSEIFDDQFSVERPDGSNFTLKIRSTKLEDSAMYFCASSEGRSLDTQYFGPGTRLTVL.

The gene calls are TRBV7-9 and TRBJ2-7; 7 nucleotides align to TRBD1. Germline CDR1 is SEHNR and CDR2 is FQNEAQ (reference sequence). The CDR3 is 16 amino acids. The junction had 6 bases not matched to a gene; V was cut back by 1 base and J by 0 bases. The CDR3 DNA reads TGTGCCAGCAGCTTAGGAGTTAACAGGGGCTCCTACGAGCAGTACGTC. It yields the protein CASSLGVNRGSYEQYV.

The chain is built from TRBV6-1 and TRBJ1-5, with TRBD1 identical over 7 bases. CDR3 size: 14 residues. Germline V CDR1 and CDR2: MNHNS, SASEGT. With 10 bases clipped from V and 2 bases from J, the junction kept 8 bases outside the gene matches. CDR3 nucleotides: TGTGCCACCAAATTCGACAGGGGCAATCAGCCCCAGCATTTT. Protein sequence: CATKFDRGNQPQHF.

This clone was picked up a small number of times. The chain has TRBV11-2 and TRBJ2-2; D uncertain. This CDR3 has 15 amino acids. Germline-derived CDR1 and CDR2 are SGHAT and FQNNGV. V lost 4 bases and J 1 base, leaving 10 bases between the germline ends. CDR3 sequence: CASSSPRMNTGELFF. CDR3 in DNA: TGTGCCAGCAGCTCCCCTAGGATGAACACCGGGGAGCTGTTTTTT.

The J gene is TRBJ2-1, the V gene TRBV4-1; 12 positions match TRBD2. After removal of 1 base from V and 6 bases from J, the junction contained 13 bases not matched to a gene. The germline gives CDR1 MGHRA, CDR2 YSYEKL. This CDR3 has 19 residues. The CDR3 protein is CASSQVLAGGHRGTNEQFF. As DNA, the CDR3 is TGCGCCAGCAGCCAAGTACTAGCGGGGGGCCATCGTGGGACCAATGAGCAGTTCTTC.

The V gene is TRBV5-1, the J gene TRBJ2-2; no reliable D call. The CDR3 has 13 amino acids. Germline loops: CDR1 SGHRS, CDR2 YFSETQ. With 0 bases removed from V and 5 bases from J, the gap between germline ends came to 5 bases. CDR3 loop: CASSLATTGELFF. CDR3 nucleotide sequence: TGCGCCAGCAGCTTGGCGACAACCGGGGAGCTGTTTTTT.

J is TRBJ1-1 and V is TRBV6-1; D remains ambiguous. V lost 2 bases and J 5 bases, leaving 3 bases between the germline ends. Germline lookup yields CDR1 MNHNS and CDR2 SASEGT. This CDR3 region has 11 residues. As DNA, the CDR3 is TGTGCCAGCAGTGAATCAACTGAAGCTTTCTTT. It specifies CASSESTEAFF.

The rearrangement joins TRBV4-1 to TRBJ2-5, with TRBD1 identical over 11 bases. Trimming took 0 bases from V and 5 from J; bases not matched to a gene: 5. The CDR3 has 16 amino acids. CDR1 MGHRA and CDR2 YSYEKL come from the germline V gene. CDR3 coding DNA: TGCGCCAGCAGCCAAGATGGACAGGGGGCGGAGGAGACCCAGTACTTC. Protein product: CASSQDGQGAEETQYF.

The J gene is TRBJ2-7, the V gene TRBV6-1; weak D call: TRBD2 (5 bases). Trimming stripped 10 bases from V and 0 bases from J, with 10 bases between. Looked up from germline, CDR1 is MNHNS and CDR2 is SASEGT. The CDR3 extends over 12 amino acids. For the CDR3, the DNA is TGTGCCACCACTAGGGACTCCTACGAGCAGTACTTC. Protein: CATTRDSYEQYF.